This entry lists 5 T cell receptor beta chains sequenced from one sample in a study of blood T cells in healthy people across ages. A second PCR of about 7 to 11 cycles used a sample-barcoded 5' primer and a J-beta primer mix. TCRdb reanalysed the 5' RACE reads using MiXCR and keeps one entry per CDR3 protein. The sample holds hundreds of thousands of distinct CDR3 sequences; approximately 30% are singletons and the top ten take 15% to 18%. The sequencing sample was made of blood. The origin of the receptors is a woman older than 75 in good health.

CDR3 nucleotides: TGTGCCAGCAGCCCCCGGGACATGAAGAACACTGAAGCTTTCTTT. The encoded protein is CASSPRDMKNTEAFF. This chain joins TRBV11-2 and TRBJ1-1; TRBD1 might be the D (6 bases). The ends were cut back, 5 bases at V and 1 base at J, with 14 bases in the middle. Germline V lookup: CDR1 SGHAT, CDR2 FQNNGV. The CDR3 sequence is 15 residues long.

Only a few counts were recorded for this clonotype. V is TRBV5-1 and J is TRBJ2-2; unclear D gene. The CDR3 is 16 amino acids. Trimming left V 4 bases short and J 6 bases short, with 19 bases between. In germline, CDR1 is SGHRS, CDR2 YFSETQ. The CDR3 bases are TGCGCCAGCAGCAAGGTCGCGGCGATCGTGTCCGGGGAGCTGTTTTTT. It codes for CASSKVAAIVSGELFF.

The J gene is TRBJ1-4, the V gene TRBV4-1; no firm D call. CDR3 length equals 20 residues. V was trimmed by 3 bases and J by 1 base, leaving 24 bases between them. Germline CDR1 MGHRA, CDR2 YSYEKL. The chain's CDR3 is CASSQREFLDVKGTNEKLFF. In DNA form, the CDR3 reads TGCGCCAGCAGCCAGAGAGAATTCCTGGACGTAAAAGGAACTAATGAAAAACTGTTTTTT.

Notes on this clonotype: A much larger clone differs by one base, so this may be a read error. This sequence joins TRBV2 and TRBJ1-2, with D hard to call. This CDR3 has 15 amino acids. Trimming left V 11 bases short and J 1 base short, with 20 bases between. Germline-derived CDR1 and CDR2 are SNHLY and FYNNEI. The CDR3 sequence: CAGILERTINYGYTF. The CDR3 coding sequence is TGTGCCGGCATCCTAGAGAGGACTATTAACTATGGCTACACCTTC.

This clonotype was counted at least ten times. CDR3: CAIAHIQETQYF. As DNA, the CDR3 is TGTGCCATCGCACATATCCAAGAGACCCAGTACTTC. The chain combines TRBV10-3 with TRBJ2-5, with unresolved D. This CDR3 spans 12 amino acids. The V gene's germline CDR1 is ENHRY and CDR2 SYGVKD. Trimming removed 8 bases from V and 1 base from J, with 8 bases in between.